This passage covers 17 T cell receptor beta chains from one sample sequenced in a study of persistence of HIV-infected CD4 T cells. What these receptors recognize is not known. The immunoSEQ assay was version 4, run in survey mode. Repertoires were generated with immunoSEQ multiplex PCR, while TCRdb's copy carries only in-frame clones and drops some. This repertoire shows about 40,000 clones, roughly 74% found once; its top ten account for 13% to 15%. Overlapping HIV-1 Gag 15-mer peptides at around 1 ug per peptide per mL were used. CD40L/CD69 double-negative CD45RO-high memory CD4+ T cells were collected. Sequenced here: CD4+ T cells sorted from PBMCs after approximately 19-hour stimulation, sampled from a patient who received antiretroviral therapy. The receptors stem from an adult man with HIV who was CMV-seropositive.

The chain links TRBV7-8 to TRBJ1-5; tentatively, D is TRBD1 (5 bases). The CDR3 extends over 15 amino acids. Germline CDR1 reads SGHVS; CDR2 reads FQNEAQ. V gave up 3 bases and J gave up 7 bases, with 16 bases separating them. The CDR3: CASSLPGRVSQPQHF. CDR3 coding DNA: TGTGCCAGCAGCTTGCCGGGACGGGTATCGCAGCCCCAGCATTTT.

The chain links TRBV9 to TRBJ2-2; the D gene is possibly TRBD2 (6 bases). CDR1 and CDR2 (germline): SGDLS, YYNGEE. Trimming pared 4 bases from V and 2 bases from J, leaving 12 bases between. The CDR3 runs to 15 residues. CDR3 loop: CASSPPGLNTGELFF. CDR3 nucleotides: TGTGCCAGCAGCCCGCCGGGACTCAACACCGGGGAGCTGTTTTTT.

This chain joins TRBV2 and TRBJ1-5; D not resolved. This CDR3 has 14 amino acids. Trimming stripped 5 bases from V and 10 bases from J, with 18 bases between. Germline lookup yields CDR1 SNHLY and CDR2 FYNNEI. This CDR3 is CASSTDDTSYPQHF. The CDR3 DNA is TGTGCCAGCAGTACAGACGATACATCGTATCCCCAGCATTTT.

The chain is built from TRBV19 and TRBJ1-5, with D possibly being TRBD1 (6 bases). V lost 5 bases and J 6 bases, leaving 14 bases between the germline ends. Per germline, CDR1 LNHDA and CDR2 SQIVND (reference sequence). The CDR3 spans 14 residues. The CDR3 DNA sequence: TGTGCCAGTAGTCGGCAGGGGTACAGTCAGCCCCAGCATTTT. This gives the protein CASSRQGYSQPQHF.

The chain links TRBV5-5 to TRBJ2-5; no reliable D call. The V gene's germline CDR1 is SGHKS and CDR2 YYEKEE (reference sequence). CDR3 length equals 11 residues. The V gene lost 4 bases and the J gene lost 5 bases, with 6 bases spanning the gap. The CDR3 protein is CASSPAETQYF. The DNA for the CDR3 is TGTGCCAGCAGCCCCGCGGAGACCCAGTACTTC.

This chain links TRBV7-8 with TRBJ2-7; TRBD2 might be the D (6 bases). V was trimmed by 3 bases and J by 1 base, leaving 10 bases between them. Per the germline V gene, CDR1 is SGHVS and CDR2 is FQNEAQ. This CDR3 contains 14 residues. The CDR3 DNA is TGTGCCAGCAGCTTCGGAGGGATTTCCTACGAGCAGTACTTC. Its protein product is CASSFGGISYEQYF.

The rearrangement links TRBV14 to TRBJ1-6; the D is unclear. Germline V lookup: CDR1 SGHDN, CDR2 FVKESK. V shed 5 bases and J shed 1 base, with 9 bases lying between them. CDR3 size: 15 residues. CDR3 sequence: CASSSVGSYNSPLHF. Here the CDR3 DNA reads TGTGCCAGCAGCTCTGTGGGGTCCTATAATTCACCCCTCCACTTT.

The chain uses TRBV23-1 and TRBJ2-2; 9 bases are shared with TRBD2. TRBV23-1 carries the ORF label, with uncertain function. The length of the CDR3 is 20 residues. V shed 0 bases, J shed 2 bases, and the junction held 13 bases outside the gene matches. CDR3 loop: CASSQSRGRLAGRNTGELFF. The CDR3 nucleotides are TGCGCCAGCAGTCAATCGAGAGGTAGGCTAGCGGGGCGAAACACCGGGGAGCTGTTTTTT.

V is TRBV2 and J is TRBJ1-1; TRBD1 agrees at 8 bases. Germline V gives CDR1 SNHLY, CDR2 FYNNEI. This CDR3 has 13 amino acids. Trimming at V came to 8 bases and at J to 1 base, leaving 3 bases not matched to a gene. The CDR3 nucleotides are TGTGCCAGCGGGGGGACAGGGAACACTGAAGCTTTCTTT. It specifies CASGGTGNTEAFF.

The J gene is TRBJ1-1, the V gene TRBV29-1; D gene unclear. The CDR3 has 11 residues. V was trimmed by 7 bases and J by 3 bases, leaving 9 bases between them. Looked up from germline, CDR1 is SQVTM and CDR2 is ANQGSEA. This chain's CDR3 is CSGIGDTEAFF. CDR3 DNA: TGCAGCGGCATTGGGGACACTGAAGCTTTCTTT.

The table lists this clone with many counts. The J gene is TRBJ2-7, the V gene TRBV2, with TRBD2 as a possible D gene (6 bases). The V and J ends lost 6 bases and 2 bases respectively, with 8 bases between them. This CDR3 contains 12 residues. Germline CDR1 and CDR2: SNHLY and FYNNEI. CDR3 sequence reads: CASRGGAYEQYF. Here the CDR3 DNA reads TGTGCCAGCAGGGGCGGGGCCTACGAGCAGTACTTC.

V and J are TRBV7-2 and TRBJ2-3, with TRBD2 identical over 11 bases. Germline assignment: CDR1 SGHTA and CDR2 FQGNSA. J gave up 2 bases and V 6 bases, and 4 bases lay outside the gene matches. There are 15 residues in the CDR3. CDR3 DNA sequence: TGTGCCAGCAGGGTTAGCGGGAGGGTCACAGATACGCAGTATTTT. Amino acid sequence: CASRVSGRVTDTQYF. The full variable domain, with the rest looked up from reference TRBV7-2 and TRBJ2-3, is GAGVSQSPSNKVTEKGKDVELRCDPISGHTALYWYRQSLGQGLEFLIYFQGNSAPDKSGLPSDRFSAERTGGSVSTLTIQRTQQEDSAVYLCASRVSGRVTDTQYFGPGTRLTVL.

This clone counts as medium-sized. The same CDR3 arises from other DNA sequences in this sample as well. This chain links TRBV12-3 or TRBV12-4 with TRBJ1-1, with no clear D. The CDR3 is 13 residues long. With 3 bases removed from V and 3 bases from J, the gap between germline ends came to 8 bases. The CDR3 loop is CASSFSTDTEAFF. CDR3 nucleotides: TGTGCCAGCAGTTTTTCTACTGACACTGAAGCTTTCTTT.

The chain combines TRBV5-1 with TRBJ2-7; a weak D match, TRBD1 (6 bases). This CDR3 region has 14 residues. Trimming pared 6 bases from V and 2 bases from J, leaving 15 bases between. Per germline, CDR1 SGHRS and CDR2 YFSETQ. The CDR3 DNA reads TGCGCCAGCAAAAGACAGGCCGAGCCCTACGAGCAGTACTTC. It codes for CASKRQAEPYEQYF.

The chain links TRBV3-1 (or the pseudogene TRBV3-2) to TRBJ2-7, with D perhaps given as TRBD1 or TRBD2 (5 bases each). Per germline, CDR1 LGHDT and CDR2 YNNKEL (reference sequence). The CDR3 extends over 14 amino acids. Between the trimmed V and J ends, which lost 4 bases and 0 bases, there was a span of 10 bases. The CDR3 is CASSPRDGSYEQYF. The CDR3 DNA is TGTGCCAGCAGCCCCCGGGACGGCTCCTACGAGCAGTACTTC.

CDR3 bases: TGTGCCAGCAGCGACCCCGGGAAAGGCTACACCTTC. Translating it yields CASSDPGKGYTF. This rearrangement joins TRBV7-9 to TRBJ1-2, with unresolved D. The length of the CDR3 is 12 residues. V was trimmed by 5 bases and J by 8 bases, leaving 12 bases between them. Germline V gene lookup returns CDR1 SEHNR and CDR2 FQNEAQ (reference sequence).

This clone occurred a few times. V and J are TRBV14 and TRBJ2-2; D is possibly TRBD2 (6 bases). Germline lookup yields CDR1 SGHDN and CDR2 FVKESK. This CDR3 is built from 17 residues. The V end lost 1 base, the J end lost 6 bases, and 18 bases lay between the germline ends. The CDR3 region is CASSQARGRDWAGELFF. CDR3 DNA: TGTGCCAGCAGCCAAGCCCGAGGGCGGGATTGGGCCGGGGAGCTGTTTTTT.